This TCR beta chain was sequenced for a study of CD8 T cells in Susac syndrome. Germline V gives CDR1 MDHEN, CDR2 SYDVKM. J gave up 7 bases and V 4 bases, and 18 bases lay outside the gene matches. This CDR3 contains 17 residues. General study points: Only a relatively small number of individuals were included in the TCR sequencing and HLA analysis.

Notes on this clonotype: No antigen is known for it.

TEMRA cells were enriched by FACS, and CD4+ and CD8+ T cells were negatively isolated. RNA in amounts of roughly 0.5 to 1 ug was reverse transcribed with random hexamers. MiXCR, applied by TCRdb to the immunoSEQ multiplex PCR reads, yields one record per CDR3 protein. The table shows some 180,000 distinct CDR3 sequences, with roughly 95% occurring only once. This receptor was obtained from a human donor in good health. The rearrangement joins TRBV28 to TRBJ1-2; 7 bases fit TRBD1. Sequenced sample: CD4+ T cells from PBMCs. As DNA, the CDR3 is TGTGCCAGCAGTTCAAGGGGAGACAGGGCGGGACGGAGTGGCTACACCTTC. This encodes CASSSRGDRAGRSGYTF.